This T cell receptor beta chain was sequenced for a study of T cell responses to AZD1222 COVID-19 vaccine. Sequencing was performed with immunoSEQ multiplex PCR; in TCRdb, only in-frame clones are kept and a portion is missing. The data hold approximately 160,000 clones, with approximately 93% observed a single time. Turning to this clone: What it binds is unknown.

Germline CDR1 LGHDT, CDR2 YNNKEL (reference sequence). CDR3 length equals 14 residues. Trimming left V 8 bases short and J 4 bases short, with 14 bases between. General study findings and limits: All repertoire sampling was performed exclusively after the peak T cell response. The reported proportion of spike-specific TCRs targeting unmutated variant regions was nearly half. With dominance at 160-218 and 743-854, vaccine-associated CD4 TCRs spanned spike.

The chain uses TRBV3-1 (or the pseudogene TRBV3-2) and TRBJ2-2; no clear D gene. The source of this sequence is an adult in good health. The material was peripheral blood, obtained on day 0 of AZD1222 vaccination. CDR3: CASGARSVTGELFF. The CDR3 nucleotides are TGTGCCAGCGGAGCCCGGTCGGTCACCGGGGAGCTGTTTTTT.